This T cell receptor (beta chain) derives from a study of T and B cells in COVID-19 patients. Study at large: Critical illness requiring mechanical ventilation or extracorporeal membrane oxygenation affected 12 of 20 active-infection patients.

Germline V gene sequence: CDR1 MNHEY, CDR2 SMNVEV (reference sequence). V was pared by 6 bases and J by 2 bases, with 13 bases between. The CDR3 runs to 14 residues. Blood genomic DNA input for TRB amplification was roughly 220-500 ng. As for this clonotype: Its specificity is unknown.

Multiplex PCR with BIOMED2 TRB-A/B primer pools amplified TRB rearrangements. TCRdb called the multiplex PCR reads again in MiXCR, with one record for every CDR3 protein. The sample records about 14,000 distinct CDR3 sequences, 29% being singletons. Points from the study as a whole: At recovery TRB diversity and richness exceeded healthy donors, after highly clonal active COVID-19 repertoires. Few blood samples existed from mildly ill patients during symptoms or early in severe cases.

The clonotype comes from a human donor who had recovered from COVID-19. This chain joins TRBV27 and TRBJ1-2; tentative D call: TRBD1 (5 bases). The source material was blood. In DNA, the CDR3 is TGTGCCAGCAGACACCCGACAGACAACTATGGCTACACCTTC. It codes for CASRHPTDNYGYTF.